Sequencing of this TCR beta chain was carried out in a study of T cell responses to AZD1222 COVID-19 vaccine. Clones were read by immunoSEQ multiplex PCR, and TCRdb kept only the in-frame ones, dropping some. The sample lists approximately 150,000 clones, around 90% seen once, with roughly 1.6% in the top ten. V was trimmed by 2 bases and J by 2 bases, leaving 10 bases between them. The CDR3 extends over 14 amino acids. Germline-derived CDR1 and CDR2 are KGHSH and LQKENI. This specimen consisted of peripheral blood, obtained on day 0 of AZD1222 vaccination. The chain has TRBV18 and TRBJ2-7, with D perhaps matching TRBD1 (6 bases). The TCR was taken from an adult in good health. The CDR3 sequence is CASSPVGQTYEQYF. The DNA of the CDR3 is TGTGCCAGCTCACCAGTAGGACAGACCTACGAGCAGTACTTC.